Below are 17 T cell receptor beta chains sequenced from a single sample in a study of chemoradiotherapy in HPV16-positive cancers. TCRdb's table, derived via immunoSEQ multiplex PCR, lists solely in-frame clones and lacks some. The sample has over a thousand clones; approximately 86% are singletons. This specimen was tumor tissue, taken from a patient who underwent chemoradiotherapy. Receptors were obtained from a human donor with HPV-associated anogenital cancer.

The chain combines TRBV4-2 with TRBJ1-2, with D possibly being TRBD1 (5 bases). CDR3 size: 15 residues. V was pared by 0 bases and J by 3 bases, with 11 bases between. Germline CDR1 is LGHNA and CDR2 is YNFKEQ. The CDR3 sequence is CASSQDRGSHYGYTF. DNA of the CDR3: TGTGCCAGCAGCCAAGATCGGGGGAGCCACTATGGCTACACCTTC.

The chain uses TRBV7-2 and TRBJ2-7, with D perhaps TRBD1 or TRBD2 (6 bases each). V gave up 1 base and J gave up 2 bases, with 12 bases separating them. The CDR3 is made up of 15 amino acids. Per germline, CDR1 SGHTA and CDR2 FQGNSA. The DNA of the CDR3 is TGTGCCAGCAGCTTAGATGGAGGGGGGCCCTACGAGCAGTACTTC. Translated: CASSLDGGGPYEQYF.

This chain connects TRBV29-1 to TRBJ2-7, with 7 bases lining up with TRBD1. V gave up 6 bases and J gave up 0 bases; unmatched junction bases: 8. This CDR3 contains 14 residues. Germline loops: CDR1 SQVTM, CDR2 ANQGSEA. The CDR3 DNA is TGCAGCGTCGGACGACAGGGTGGCTCCTACGAGCAGTACTTC. Translation gives CSVGRQGGSYEQYF.

This chain links TRBV9 with TRBJ2-5; D is undetermined. Germline V gene sequence: CDR1 SGDLS, CDR2 YYNGEE. The CDR3 is 12 amino acids. Trimming cost V 4 bases and J 2 bases, with 6 bases left between them. The CDR3 coding sequence is TGTGCCAGCAGCCCAAATCAAGAGACCCAGTACTTC. Encoded protein: CASSPNQETQYF.

The V call is TRBV4-1, the J call TRBJ1-6, with a tentative D call TRBD1 (6 bases). The germline V gene has CDR1 MGHRA and CDR2 YSYEKL. The CDR3 runs to 17 residues. The V end lost 0 bases, the J end lost 4 bases, and 13 bases lay between the germline ends. The DNA for the CDR3 is TGCGCCAGCAGCCAAGATCCGGGGGGGACATATAATTCACCCCTCCACTTT. This translates into CASSQDPGGTYNSPLHF.

The chain has TRBV30 and TRBJ2-5; D gene unclear. From germline, CDR1 is GTSNPN and CDR2 SVGIG (reference sequence). The CDR3 loop spans 11 amino acids. Trimming shortened V by 0 bases and J by 3 bases, and 2 bases separated the two germline ends. This chain's CDR3 is CAWSVKETQYF. The CDR3 DNA follows: TGTGCCTGGAGTGTAAAAGAGACCCAGTACTTC.

The CDR3 sequence is CASSPLQGTGKTQYF. In DNA form, the CDR3 reads TGTGCCAGCAGTCCACTACAGGGGACGGGAAAAACGCAGTATTTT. This chain connects TRBV28 to TRBJ2-3; 7 bases are shared with TRBD1. This CDR3 comprises 15 residues. V gave up 5 bases and J gave up 9 bases; unmatched junction bases: 14. Germline V lookup: CDR1 MDHEN, CDR2 SYDVKM.

A remark on this clone: Sequence at one end of the junction differs from germline and may be a read error. The J gene is TRBJ2-2, the V gene TRBV5-1, with 7 bases aligning to TRBD1. The CDR3 is 15 amino acids. Germline V gene lookup returns CDR1 SGHRS and CDR2 YFSETQ. CDR3 sequence reads: CASSLGTANTGELFF. As DNA, the CDR3 is TGCGCCAGCAGTTTGGGGACAGCGAACACCGGGGAGCTGTTTTTT. The whole variable domain, filled in from reference TRBV5-1 and TRBJ2-2, reads KAGVTQTPRYLIKTRGQQVTLSCSPISGHRSVSWYQQTPGQGLQFLFEYFSETQRNKGNFPGRFSGRQFSNSRSEMNVSTLELGDSALYLCASSLGTANTGELFFGEGSRLTVL.

This clone has only a few counts. The V call is TRBV7-2, the J call TRBJ1-4, with TRBD1 as a possible D gene (5 bases). CDR1 and CDR2 from the germline V gene are SGHTA and FQGNSA. The V end lost 1 base, the J end lost 5 bases, and 8 bases lay between the germline ends. This CDR3 comprises 14 residues. The CDR3 DNA reads TGTGCCAGCAGCTTAGGGGGCTTAAATGAAAAACTGTTTTTT. Residues: CASSLGGLNEKLFF.

The V call is TRBV7-9, the J call TRBJ2-3; D is possibly TRBD1 (5 bases). Germline CDR1 is SEHNR and CDR2 is FQNEAQ (reference sequence). Trimming cost V 7 bases and J 3 bases, with 17 bases left between them. The CDR3 totals 15 residues. CDR3 region: CASNPEQGKTDTQYF. The DNA of the CDR3 is TGTGCCAGCAACCCCGAGCAGGGAAAAACAGATACGCAGTATTTT.

This chain connects TRBV6-1 to TRBJ1-2; the D is unclear. V dropped 3 bases and J dropped 8 bases, with 16 bases sitting between them. Germline V gene sequence: CDR1 MNHNS, CDR2 SASEGT. The CDR3 sequence is 14 residues long. CDR3 nucleotide sequence: TGTGCCAGCAGTGACCACAAAAAAGGGAGCGGCTACACCTTC. Encoded protein: CASSDHKKGSGYTF.

CDR3 sequence: CASSLDIRGPFYGYTF. The CDR3 DNA reads TGTGCCAGCAGCTTGGACATCCGCGGTCCGTTTTATGGCTACACCTTC. The chain combines TRBV5-5 with TRBJ1-2, with D unclear. Germline-derived CDR1 and CDR2 are SGHKS and YYEKEE (reference sequence). Trimming cost V 0 bases and J 5 bases, with 17 bases left between them. This CDR3 contains 16 residues.

The rearrangement joins TRBV27 to TRBJ2-3; D is unresolved. Germline CDR1 is MNHEY and CDR2 is SMNVEV (reference sequence). The V gene lost 0 bases and the J gene lost 2 bases, with 6 bases spanning the gap. This CDR3 has 14 residues. The CDR3 region is CASSLSSPTDTQYF. The CDR3 DNA reads TGTGCCAGCAGTTTATCGTCACCCACAGATACGCAGTATTTT.

The V call is TRBV7-9, the J call TRBJ1-2; D gene unclear. The V end lost 1 base, the J end lost 4 bases, and 13 bases lay between the germline ends. Germline V gene sequence: CDR1 SEHNR, CDR2 FQNEAQ (reference sequence). This CDR3 has 15 residues. CDR3 amino acids: CASSLELGISYGYTF. The CDR3 region has the DNA TGTGCCAGCAGCTTAGAGCTTGGGATTTCCTATGGCTACACCTTC.

The V gene is TRBV6-5, the J gene TRBJ1-2, with TRBD1 identical over 8 bases. With 6 bases clipped from V and 7 bases from J, the junction kept 7 bases outside the gene matches. From germline, CDR1 is MNHEY and CDR2 SVGAGI. The CDR3 contains 13 residues. This CDR3 reads CASRRGQGAGYTF. CDR3 coding DNA: TGTGCCAGCAGACGAGGACAGGGTGCTGGCTACACCTTC.

The gene calls are TRBV7-3 and TRBJ2-3, with no clear D. Looked up from germline, CDR1 is SGHTA and CDR2 is FQGTGA. The V end was cut by 0 bases, the J end by 4 bases, with 14 bases between. The CDR3 length is 16 residues. DNA of the CDR3: TGTGCCAGCAGCTTAACTGGGCCAGTTGGTGCAGATACGCAGTATTTT. It codes for CASSLTGPVGADTQYF.

The chain is built from TRBV5-6 and TRBJ2-7, with D tentatively TRBD1 (6 bases). CDR1 SGHDT and CDR2 YYEEEE come from the germline V gene. The germline V and J ends were trimmed by 4 bases and 4 bases, with 9 bases remaining between them. The CDR3 is 12 amino acids. The CDR3 DNA sequence: TGTGCCAGCAGCGAGAGGGGGTACGAGCAGTACGTC. Protein: CASSERGYEQYV.